Presented here are 26 T cell receptor beta chains from one specimen sequenced in a study of T-cell memory formation after mild COVID-19. TCRdb itself ran the 5' RACE reads through MiXCR, one entry per CDR3 protein. The profile covers fewer than 500,000 distinct CDR3 sequences, with nearly 25% appearing a single time and 9.5% to 15% taken by the ten largest. Sequenced material: PBMCs or a T cell subset sorted from them (not recorded which). These receptors came from an adult woman who had mild COVID-19 (a few samples of this study predate the infection). Cell type and time point are not known.

The chain is built from TRBV21-1 and TRBJ2-6; the table's D call, TRBD2, has no DNA check behind it. TRBV21-1 is a recognized pseudogene. The CDR3 length is 19 residues. CDR3 sequence (DNA): TGTGCCAGCAGCAAAAAGGGGGAGGGACAGGGCTCTGGGGCCAACGTCCTGACTTTC. Its protein is CASSKKGEGQGSGANVLTF.

This chain uses TRBV6-5 with TRBJ2-7; 12 nucleotides match TRBD2. The CDR3 consists of 15 residues. Germline V gene lookup returns CDR1 MNHEY and CDR2 SVGAGI. J lost 5 bases, V lost 5 bases, and 7 bases had no gene match. For the CDR3, the DNA is TGTGCCAGCAGTCCGACTAGCGGGAGCTACCACGAGCAGTACTTC. Translated: CASSPTSGSYHEQYF.

This clonotype was counted many times. J is TRBJ2-3 and V is TRBV20-1; the match to TRBD2 covers 11 bases. This CDR3 is 18 amino acids long. V shed 0 bases, J shed 2 bases, and the junction held 10 bases outside the gene matches. CDR1 is DFQATT, CDR2 SNEGSKA, per germline (reference sequence). CDR3 region: CSARDLASGGLSTDTQYF. The CDR3 region has the DNA TGCAGTGCTAGAGATCTGGCTAGCGGGGGGCTTTCCACAGATACGCAGTATTTT.

The V call is TRBV20-1, the J call TRBJ1-1, with D unresolved. Looked up from germline, CDR1 is DFQATT and CDR2 is SNEGSKA (reference sequence). Deletions cut 1 base from V and 4 bases from J, with 13 bases between. The CDR3 covers 14 residues. CDR3 coding DNA: TGCAGTGCTAGAGGAGACCCCTCTGGCACTGAAGCTTTCTTT. This sequence encodes CSARGDPSGTEAFF.

The chain has TRBV4-1 and TRBJ1-2; a possible D gene is TRBD1 (5 bases). Between the trimmed V and J ends, which lost 3 bases and 6 bases, there was a span of 14 bases. Germline lookup yields CDR1 MGHRA and CDR2 YSYEKL. This CDR3 has 14 residues. The CDR3 region has the DNA TGCGCCAGCAGCCAGAACCCCCGAGGGGATGGCTACACCTTC. It translates to CASSQNPRGDGYTF.

This clonotype has a handful of counts. CDR3 sequence: CASSYGLGGDTQYF. The CDR3 nucleotides read TGTGCCAGCAGCTACGGACTTGGCGGGGATACGCAGTATTTT. The V call is TRBV5-6, the J call TRBJ2-3, with D maybe TRBD2 (5 bases). V lost 3 bases and J 6 bases, leaving 14 bases between the germline ends. CDR1 is SGHDT, CDR2 YYEEEE, per germline. This CDR3 has 14 amino acids. Combining the CDR3 with reference TRBV5-6 and TRBJ2-3 gives the whole variable domain DAGVTQSPTHLIKTRGQQVTLRCSPKSGHDTVSWYQQALGQGPQFIFQYYEEEERQRGNFPDRFSGHQFPNYSSELNVNALLLGDSALYLCASSYGLGGDTQYFGPGTRLTVL.

This clonotype was detected a few times. The chain recombines TRBV20-1 with TRBJ1-2, with TRBD1 matching 8 bases. Per the germline V gene, CDR1 is DFQATT and CDR2 is SNEGSKA (reference sequence). The ends lost 4 bases at V and 4 bases at J; junction bases unmatched: 11. The CDR3 runs to 15 residues. The CDR3 DNA sequence: TGCAGTGCTATAGGACAGGGCATACCTGGCTATGGCTACACCTTC. It codes for CSAIGQGIPGYGYTF.

This clonotype was counted a few times. V usage is TRBV11-3 and J usage is TRBJ2-1; 9 positions agree with TRBD1. Germline V gene sequence: CDR1 SGHNT, CDR2 YENEEA. The CDR3 covers 15 residues. J gave up 3 bases and V 5 bases, and 5 bases lay outside the gene matches. The CDR3: CASSLGQGFYNEQFF. CDR3 nucleotides: TGTGCCAGCAGCCTGGGACAGGGTTTCTACAATGAGCAGTTCTTC.

This clonotype was counted a few times. V gene TRBV5-6 combines with J gene TRBJ1-2; D is uncertain. Trimming pared 6 bases from V and 9 bases from J, leaving 15 bases between. This CDR3 has 12 residues. Germline V lookup: CDR1 SGHDT, CDR2 YYEEEE. CDR3 nucleotide sequence: TGTGCCAGCATCAAGAATACAGAGAGCTACACCTTC. The encoded protein is CASIKNTESYTF.

This clonotype appeared a few times. The V call is TRBV7-3, the J call TRBJ2-3, with unresolved D. V lost 2 bases and J 0 bases, leaving 9 bases between the germline ends. The CDR3 runs 15 residues. CDR1 SGHTA and CDR2 FQGTGA come from the germline V gene. CDR3 sequence (DNA): TGTGCCAGCAGCTTAGCGTCGCAGAGCACAGATACGCAGTATTTT. Translating it yields CASSLASQSTDTQYF.

In its sample, this clonotype was seen a few times. The chain recombines TRBV11-2 with TRBJ1-5; D may be TRBD1 (5 bases). V lost 7 bases and J lost 8, with 21 bases in between. CDR3 length equals 15 residues. The germline V gene encodes CDR1 SGHAT and CDR2 FQNNGV. The CDR3 DNA reads as TGTGCCAGCAACCCCGGCAAGGGGCCGTCAGAGCCCCAGCATTTT. Translated: CASNPGKGPSEPQHF.

The gene calls are TRBV29-1 and TRBJ1-1; D remains unclear. The germline gives CDR1 SQVTM, CDR2 ANQGSEA. V was clipped by 0 bases and J by 0 bases, with 14 bases between them. This CDR3 contains 16 residues. CDR3 protein: CSVEDRGGRLNTEAFF. CDR3 DNA: TGCAGCGTTGAAGATCGTGGTGGCAGGTTGAACACTGAAGCTTTCTTT.

On this clonotype itself: An end of the junction does not agree with germline; a read error may underlie this. The chain is built from TRBV12-3 or TRBV12-4 and TRBJ2-1; D ambiguous. The CDR3 runs to 12 residues. Written as DNA, the CDR3 is TGTGCCACCAGTGAGTTTTGGAATGAGCAGTTCTTC. Translating gives CATSEFWNEQFF.

The J gene is TRBJ1-4, the V gene TRBV7-2; D ambiguous. CDR1 is SGHTA, CDR2 FQGNSA, per germline. Trimming removed 3 bases from V and 5 bases from J, with 13 bases in between. CDR3 length: 15 amino acids. The CDR3 bases are TGTGCCAGCAGCTTTGGGCCTAATGGAAATGAAAAACTGTTTTTT. Encoded protein: CASSFGPNGNEKLFF. Together with reference TRBV7-2 and TRBJ1-4, the CDR3 gives the full variable domain: GAGVSQSPSNKVTEKGKDVELRCDPISGHTALYWYRQSLGQGLEFLIYFQGNSAPDKSGLPSDRFSAERTGGSVSTLTIQRTQQEDSAVYLCASSFGPNGNEKLFFGSGTQLSVL.

This clonotype was counted only a few times. The V and J genes are TRBV9 and TRBJ2-2, with 10 bases fitting TRBD2. Germline assignment: CDR1 SGDLS and CDR2 YYNGEE. Trimming removed 2 bases from V and 4 bases from J; junction bases left unmatched: 5. The CDR3 is 16 amino acids. The CDR3 protein is CASSVASGGPTGELFF. Written as DNA, the CDR3 is TGTGCCAGCAGCGTCGCTAGCGGGGGCCCCACCGGGGAGCTGTTTTTT. Drawing the rest from reference TRBV9 and TRBJ2-2, the complete variable domain is DSGVTQTPKHLITATGQRVTLRCSPRSGDLSVYWYQQSLDQGLQFLIQYYNGEERAKGNILERFSAQQFPDLHSELNLSSLELGDSALYFCASSVASGGPTGELFFGEGSRLTVL.

V gene TRBV7-3 combines with J gene TRBJ2-2; 9 bases fit TRBD2. CDR1 and CDR2 (germline): SGHTA, FQGTGA. The CDR3 is 15 amino acids. The trim removed 0 bases at V and 6 bases at J, leaving 2 bases unmatched. In DNA, the CDR3 is TGTGCCAGCAGCTTAACTAGCGGGGGTCCCGGGGAGCTGTTTTTT. The encoded protein is CASSLTSGGPGELFF.

The genes are TRBV29-1 and TRBJ2-6, with TRBD2 as a possible D gene (7 bases). The CDR3 loop spans 15 amino acids. Germline V gives CDR1 SQVTM, CDR2 ANQGSEA. Trimming pared 6 bases from V and 5 bases from J, leaving 17 bases between. CDR3 sequence reads: CSVKGGGSRANVLTF. Written as DNA, the CDR3 is TGCAGCGTCAAGGGGGGGGGCTCCAGGGCCAACGTCCTGACTTTC.

V is TRBV20-1 and J is TRBJ1-2; D gene ambiguous. The CDR3 is 11 residues long. CDR1 is DFQATT and CDR2 is SNEGSKA in the germline V gene (reference sequence). Deletions cut 3 bases from V and 8 bases from J, with 10 bases between. Written as DNA, the CDR3 is TGCAGTGCTAGTATTTCGGAGGGCTACACCTTC. The encoded protein is CSASISEGYTF.

The chain recombines TRBV6-1 with TRBJ1-1, with no clear D. CDR1 is MNHNS, CDR2 SASEGT, per germline. V shed 6 bases and J shed 0 bases, with 5 bases lying between them. The CDR3 has 12 residues. CDR3 amino acids: CASRIMNTEAFF. The DNA of the CDR3 is TGTGCCAGCAGGATTATGAACACTGAAGCTTTCTTT.

The table lists this clonotype with a count of one. A much larger clone differs from this one at a single base, so this may be a read error. The V and J genes are TRBV9 and TRBJ2-3; D gene unclear. There are 13 residues in the CDR3. The germline CDR1 and CDR2 sequences are SGDLS and YYNGEE. V was trimmed by 0 bases and J by 4 bases, leaving 6 bases between them. The CDR3 here is CASSVELADTQYF. The CDR3 coding sequence is TGTGCCAGCAGCGTAGAGCTCGCAGATACGCAGTATTTT.

This chain links TRBV20-1 with TRBJ2-3, with 9 bases aligning to TRBD1. Trimming took 5 bases from V and 7 from J; bases not matched to a gene: 13. The length of the CDR3 is 15 residues. The V gene's germline CDR1 is DFQATT and CDR2 SNEGSKA (reference sequence). The CDR3 coding sequence is TGCAGTGCTCAACAGTACAGGGGGCTCATATATACGCAGTATTTT. The encoded protein is CSAQQYRGLIYTQYF.

The rearrangement joins TRBV5-6 to TRBJ2-5, with 11 nucleotides matching TRBD2. Trimming at V came to 4 bases and at J to 3 bases, leaving 8 bases not matched to a gene. Germline V gene sequence: CDR1 SGHDT, CDR2 YYEEEE. The CDR3 length is 16 residues. CDR3 sequence (DNA): TGTGCCAGCAGCCTACTAGCGGGAGCCTTGGAAGAGACCCAGTACTTC. Its protein product is CASSLLAGALEETQYF.

The genes are TRBV29-1 and TRBJ1-2; TRBD1 matches 7 bases. The CDR3 extends over 12 amino acids. Germline assignment: CDR1 SQVTM and CDR2 ANQGSEA. V lost 6 bases to trimming and J lost 4 bases; unmatched junction nucleotides: 5. The CDR3 nucleotides are TGCAGCGTCGCCCGGGACAGCTATGGCTACACCTTC. Its protein product is CSVARDSYGYTF.

Only a few counts were recorded for this clonotype. V gene TRBV7-2 combines with J gene TRBJ2-1; D unclear. Germline V gives CDR1 SGHTA, CDR2 FQGNSA. V lost 5 bases to trimming and J lost 0 bases, with 14 bases between them. The CDR3 has 16 residues. CDR3 bases: TGTGCCAGCAGCCCCGGACGGTACAGCTCCTACAATGAGCAGTTCTTC. Its translation is CASSPGRYSSYNEQFF.

The chain couples TRBV5-6 to TRBJ1-1; D ambiguous. The V gene lost 1 base and the J gene lost 4 bases, with 14 bases spanning the gap. The CDR3 is 15 residues long. The germline V gene encodes CDR1 SGHDT and CDR2 YYEEEE. Here the CDR3 reads CASSLWARFPTEAFF. The CDR3 nucleotides are TGTGCCAGCAGCTTGTGGGCCAGGTTCCCCACTGAAGCTTTCTTT.

The chain is built from TRBV24-1 and TRBJ1-5; the D gene is possibly TRBD1 (6 bases). V was clipped by 7 bases and J by 5 bases, with 14 bases between them. CDR1 is KGHDR, CDR2 SFDVKD, per germline. There are 14 residues in the CDR3. CDR3 sequence (DNA): TGTGCCACCAGCGGAGAGCAGGGGTATCAGCCCCAGCATTTT. This translates into CATSGEQGYQPQHF.